Listed below are T cell receptor beta chains from one sample, sequenced in a study of siplizumab effects on memory and regulatory T cells. The assay was immunoSEQ multiplex PCR, and TCRdb's table has in-frame clones only and misses some. The sample lists 45,000 to 60,000 clones, roughly 87% occurring once. The sequencing input was naive CD8+ T cells sorted from blood. Receptors were obtained from a human donor in good health. CDR3s leave out the opening cysteine and the closing phenylalanine or tryptophan.

j_call: TRBJ2-7; v_call: TRBV27; cdr3_aa: ASMASGTYEQY
j_call: TRBJ2-5; v_call: TRBV19; cdr3_aa: ASSMAGGGETQY
j_call: TRBJ2-7; v_call: TRBV19; cdr3_aa: ASNVGGDGAEQY
j_call: TRBJ2-7; v_call: TRBV27; cdr3_aa: ASSPDVTSYEQY
j_call: TRBJ2-7; v_call: TRBV27; cdr3_aa: ASSPRGPFYEQY
j_call: TRBJ2-1; v_call: TRBV6-1; cdr3_aa: ASSETGTGYSHNEQF
j_call: TRBJ2-5; v_call: TRBV7-2; cdr3_aa: ASSLTGTSGPPQY
j_call: TRBJ2-4; v_call: TRBV11-2; cdr3_aa: ASSDLTSGGADIQY
j_call: TRBJ1-1; v_call: TRBV19; cdr3_aa: ASSIVSSTEAF
j_call: TRBJ2-1; v_call: TRBV9; cdr3_aa: ASSGTRAIDEQF
j_call: TRBJ1-1; v_call: TRBV2; cdr3_aa: ASRAGTKNTEAF
j_call: TRBJ2-3; v_call: TRBV4-2; cdr3_aa: ASSQEFLAGGPGNTQY
j_call: TRBJ2-3; v_call: TRBV19; cdr3_aa: ASSPWTGSTDTQY
j_call: TRBJ2-2; v_call: TRBV9; cdr3_aa: ASSVDGGTGELF
j_call: TRBJ2-2; v_call: TRBV6-1; cdr3_aa: ASSDWTRSSHSTGELF
j_call: TRBJ2-7; v_call: TRBV14; cdr3_aa: ASSQAGDTYYEQY
j_call: TRBJ2-7; v_call: TRBV27; cdr3_aa: ASSPTSGTGSYEQY
j_call: TRBJ2-1; v_call: TRBV7-8; cdr3_aa: ASSLMLAGDNEQF
j_call: TRBJ2-7; v_call: TRBV29-1; cdr3_aa: SVRGQGRYEQY
j_call: TRBJ1-5; v_call: TRBV2; cdr3_aa: ASSQGQVNQPQH
j_call: TRBJ2-7; v_call: TRBV4-1; cdr3_aa: ASSQDFQGSLSYEQY
j_call: TRBJ1-6; v_call: TRBV6-1; cdr3_aa: ASSSGTLLNSPLH
j_call: TRBJ2-7; v_call: TRBV19; cdr3_aa: ASSTSGTGGFEQY
j_call: TRBJ2-7; v_call: TRBV5-5; cdr3_aa: ASSLSLLYEQY
j_call: TRBJ2-2; v_call: TRBV10-2; cdr3_aa: ASRIPNTGELF
j_call: TRBJ2-1; v_call: TRBV5-1; cdr3_aa: ASNGQNSYNEQF
j_call: TRBJ2-4; v_call: TRBV5-4; cdr3_aa: ASSPGLAGGYIQY
j_call: TRBJ2-2; v_call: TRBV5-1; cdr3_aa: ASSPGQGVAELF
j_call: TRBJ1-1; v_call: TRBV6-1; cdr3_aa: ASGVWTEAF